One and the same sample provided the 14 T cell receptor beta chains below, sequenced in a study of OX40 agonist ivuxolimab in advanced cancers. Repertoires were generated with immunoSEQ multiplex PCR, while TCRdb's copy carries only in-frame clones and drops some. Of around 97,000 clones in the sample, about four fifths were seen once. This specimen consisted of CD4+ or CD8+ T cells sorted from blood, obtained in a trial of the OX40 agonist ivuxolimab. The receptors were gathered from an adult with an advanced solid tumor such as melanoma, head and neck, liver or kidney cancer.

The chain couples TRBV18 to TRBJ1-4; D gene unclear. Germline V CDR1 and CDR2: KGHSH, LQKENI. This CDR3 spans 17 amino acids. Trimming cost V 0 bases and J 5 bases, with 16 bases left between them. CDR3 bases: TGTGCCAGCTCACCACCAAGTGCCCGAAAGGAGAATGAAAAACTGTTTTTT. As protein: CASSPPSARKENEKLFF.

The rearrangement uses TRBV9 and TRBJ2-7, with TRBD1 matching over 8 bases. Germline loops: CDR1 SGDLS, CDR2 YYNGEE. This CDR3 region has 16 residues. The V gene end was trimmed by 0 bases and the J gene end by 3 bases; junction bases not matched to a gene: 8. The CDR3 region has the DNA TGTGCCAGCAGCGTAGCCCCGATCGGACAGGGCTACGAGCAGTACTTC. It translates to CASSVAPIGQGYEQYF.

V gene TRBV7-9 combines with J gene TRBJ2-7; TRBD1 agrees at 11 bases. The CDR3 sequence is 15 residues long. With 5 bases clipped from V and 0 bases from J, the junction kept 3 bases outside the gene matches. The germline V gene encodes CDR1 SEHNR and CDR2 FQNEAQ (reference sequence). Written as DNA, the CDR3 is TGTGCCAGCAGCGGGGGGACAGGGGGCTCCTACGAGCAGTACTTC. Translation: CASSGGTGGSYEQYF.

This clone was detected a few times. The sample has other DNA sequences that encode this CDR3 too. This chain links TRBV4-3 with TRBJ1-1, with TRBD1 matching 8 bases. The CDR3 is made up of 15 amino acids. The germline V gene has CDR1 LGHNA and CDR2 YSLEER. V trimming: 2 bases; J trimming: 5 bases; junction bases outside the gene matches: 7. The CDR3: CASSQMQGAWTEAFF. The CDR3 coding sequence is TGCGCCAGCAGCCAAATGCAGGGGGCATGGACTGAAGCTTTCTTT.

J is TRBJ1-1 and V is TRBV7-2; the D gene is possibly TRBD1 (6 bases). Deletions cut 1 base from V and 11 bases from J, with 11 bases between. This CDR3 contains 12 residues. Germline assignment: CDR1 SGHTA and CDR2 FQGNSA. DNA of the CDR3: TGTGCCAGCAGCTTAGGACACCAGGGGGCTTTCTTT. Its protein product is CASSLGHQGAFF.

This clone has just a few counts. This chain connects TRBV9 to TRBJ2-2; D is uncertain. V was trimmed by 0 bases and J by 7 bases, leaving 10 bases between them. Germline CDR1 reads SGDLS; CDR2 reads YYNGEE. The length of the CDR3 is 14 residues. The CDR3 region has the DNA TGTGCCAGCAGCGTAGACCTCCTGAGCGGGGAGCTGTTTTTT. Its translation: CASSVDLLSGELFF.

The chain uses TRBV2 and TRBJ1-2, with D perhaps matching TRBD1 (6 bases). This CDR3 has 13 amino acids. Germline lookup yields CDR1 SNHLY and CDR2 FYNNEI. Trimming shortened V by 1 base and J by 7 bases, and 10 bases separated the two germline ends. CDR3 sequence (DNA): TGTGCCAGCAGTGAAGACAGGGCTAGTGGCTACACCTTC. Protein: CASSEDRASGYTF.

The CDR3 region has the DNA TGTGCCAGCTCACCAGGGAGCGGGAGTCGGGAGACCCAGTACTTC. Encoded protein: CASSPGSGSRETQYF. V and J are TRBV18 and TRBJ2-5, with TRBD2 identical over 8 bases. V shed 2 bases, J shed 5 bases, and the junction held 7 bases outside the gene matches. The germline gives CDR1 KGHSH, CDR2 LQKENI. The CDR3 totals 15 residues.

This CDR3 reads CASSATGGSYNEQFF. Here the CDR3 DNA reads TGTGCCAGCAGCGCGACAGGGGGCTCCTACAATGAGCAGTTCTTC. The V and J genes are TRBV7-2 and TRBJ2-1, with 9 bases fitting TRBD1. Germline trimming cut 5 bases from V and 0 bases from J; bases unmatched to any gene: 2. From germline, CDR1 is SGHTA and CDR2 FQGNSA. The length of the CDR3 is 15 residues.

The CDR3 is CASSEQRGEGGEQFF. DNA for the CDR3: TGCGCCAGCAGTGAACAGAGGGGGGAGGGAGGTGAGCAGTTCTTC. The rearrangement links TRBV10-2 to TRBJ2-1; the D gene is possibly TRBD2 (7 bases). V shed 3 bases and J shed 9 bases, with 18 bases lying between them. Germline values: CDR1 WSHSY, CDR2 SAAADI. This CDR3 comprises 15 residues.

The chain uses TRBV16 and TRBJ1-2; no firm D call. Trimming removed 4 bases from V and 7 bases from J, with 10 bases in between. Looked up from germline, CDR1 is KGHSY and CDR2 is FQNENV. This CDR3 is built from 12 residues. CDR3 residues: CASSRGAAGYTF. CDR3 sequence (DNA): TGTGCCAGCAGCCGGGGAGCCGCTGGCTACACCTTC.

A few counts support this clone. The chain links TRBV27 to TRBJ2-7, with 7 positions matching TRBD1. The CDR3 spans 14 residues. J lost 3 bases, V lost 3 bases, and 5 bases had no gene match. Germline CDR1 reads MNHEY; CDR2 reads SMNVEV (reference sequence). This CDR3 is CASSFTGAVYEQYF. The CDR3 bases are TGTGCCAGCAGTTTTACAGGGGCTGTCTACGAGCAGTACTTC.

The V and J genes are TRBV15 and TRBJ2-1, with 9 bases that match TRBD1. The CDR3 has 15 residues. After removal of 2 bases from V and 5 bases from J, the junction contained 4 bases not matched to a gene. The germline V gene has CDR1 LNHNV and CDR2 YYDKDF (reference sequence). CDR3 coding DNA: TGTGCCACCAGCAGATCACGGACAGGGGACAATGAGCAGTTCTTC. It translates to CATSRSRTGDNEQFF.

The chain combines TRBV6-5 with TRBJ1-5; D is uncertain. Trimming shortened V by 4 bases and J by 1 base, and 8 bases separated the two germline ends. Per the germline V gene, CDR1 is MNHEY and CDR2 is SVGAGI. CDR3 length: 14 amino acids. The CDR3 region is CASSSRGSNQPQHF. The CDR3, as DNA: TGTGCCAGCAGTTCCCGTGGGAGCAATCAGCCCCAGCATTTT.